Presented here are 20 T cell receptor beta chains from one specimen sequenced in a study of CD8 T cells in ankylosing spondylitis. Study-wide results and caveats: A motif of eight or nine highly homologous TCR beta variants was seen as apparently characteristic of ankylosing spondylitis blood.

These receptors' targets are unknown. TCRdb redid the calling of the 5' RACE reads with MiXCR, one entry per CDR3 protein. Of over 600,000 distinct CDR3 sequences detected, around 20% appear once; the ten largest clones hold 15% to 20%. The specimen sequenced was blood, either unsorted or a sorted T cell fraction (not recorded which). Receptors were obtained from a male donor with ankylosing spondylitis.

This clonotype was counted between two and nine times. V usage is TRBV3-1 and J usage is TRBJ2-2; 8 nucleotides line up with TRBD1. CDR1 and CDR2 from the germline V gene are LGHDT and YNNKEL (reference sequence). Trimming removed 0 bases from V and 2 bases from J; junction bases left unmatched: 5. The CDR3 is 17 amino acids. The CDR3 loop is CASSQELGQGNTGELFF. DNA of the CDR3: TGTGCCAGCAGCCAAGAACTCGGACAGGGTAACACCGGGGAGCTGTTTTTT.

In its sample, this clonotype was seen many times. This chain uses TRBV29-1 with TRBJ2-1, with D perhaps matching TRBD1 or TRBD2 (5 bases each). This CDR3 has 14 residues. From germline, CDR1 is SQVTM and CDR2 ANQGSEA. The ends were cut back, 5 bases at V and 4 bases at J, with 15 bases in the middle. CDR3 protein: CSVPRDGVYNEQFF. CDR3 nucleotide sequence: TGCAGCGTTCCTCGGGACGGAGTGTACAATGAGCAGTTCTTC.

This clonotype has at least ten counts. The chain is built from TRBV5-1 and TRBJ2-7, with no clear D. The length of the CDR3 is 13 residues. Trimming took 5 bases from V and 5 from J, leaving 14 bases between them. Germline-derived CDR1 and CDR2 are SGHRS and YFSETQ. CDR3 sequence reads: CASRDIVANEQYF. For the CDR3, the DNA is TGCGCCAGCAGAGACATTGTCGCGAACGAGCAGTACTTC. The full variable domain, its missing parts supplied by reference TRBV5-1 and TRBJ2-7, is KAGVTQTPRYLIKTRGQQVTLSCSPISGHRSVSWYQQTPGQGLQFLFEYFSETQRNKGNFPGRFSGRQFSNSRSEMNVSTLELGDSALYLCASRDIVANEQYFGPGTRLTVT.

This clonotype was picked up a small number of times. The chain joins TRBV6-5 to TRBJ1-5; D might be TRBD1 (5 bases). This CDR3 is 13 amino acids long. Between the trimmed V and J ends, which lost 4 bases and 7 bases, there was a span of 11 bases. Germline loops: CDR1 MNHEY, CDR2 SVGAGI. CDR3 protein: CASSSHGAQPQHF. The CDR3 DNA follows: TGTGCCAGCAGTTCTCACGGGGCCCAGCCCCAGCATTTT.

V is TRBV20-1 and J is TRBJ2-3; perhaps TRBD2 as D (6 bases). This CDR3 spans 15 amino acids. The germline V gene has CDR1 DFQATT and CDR2 SNEGSKA (reference sequence). Trimming stripped 6 bases from V and 1 base from J, with 17 bases between. This CDR3 reads CSAILASHRTDTQYF. CDR3 coding DNA: TGCAGTGCGATACTAGCCTCACACCGCACAGATACGCAGTATTTT.

This rearrangement joins TRBV7-8 to TRBJ1-3; TRBD1 is a possible D gene (5 bases). The CDR3 is 18 residues long. V lost 5 bases, J lost 0 bases, and 20 bases lay in between. Per germline, CDR1 SGHVS and CDR2 FQNEAQ. The CDR3 reads CASSPGSAGASSGNTIYF. CDR3 sequence (DNA): TGTGCCAGCAGCCCCGGAAGTGCCGGGGCCTCCTCTGGAAACACCATATATTTT.

This clonotype was detected only a few times. The chain employs TRBV20-1 and TRBJ2-4, with TRBD1 identical over 11 bases. V was pared by 1 base and J by 11 bases, with 1 base of the junction left unmatched. The CDR3 is 12 residues long. Per germline, CDR1 DFQATT and CDR2 SNEGSKA (reference sequence). CDR3 sequence: CSARGTGGVQYF. In DNA, the CDR3 is TGCAGTGCTAGAGGGACAGGGGGCGTTCAGTACTTC.

This clonotype was seen at least ten times. The V and J genes are TRBV11-3 and TRBJ1-6; 10 bases match TRBD1. Germline loops: CDR1 SGHNT, CDR2 YENEEA. The CDR3 runs to 15 residues. V trimming: 3 bases; J trimming: 9 bases; junction bases outside the gene matches: 5. In DNA form, the CDR3 reads TGTGCCAGCAGCTTGACCGGGACAGGGGTTTCACCCCTCCACTTT. Protein sequence: CASSLTGTGVSPLHF.

This clonotype was picked up a small number of times. This sequence joins TRBV4-3 and TRBJ2-1, with D maybe TRBD2 (5 bases). The V end was cut by 0 bases, the J end by 10 bases, with 13 bases between. The CDR3 covers 14 residues. Germline V CDR1 and CDR2: LGHNA, YSLEER. As DNA, the CDR3 is TGCGCCAGCAGCCAAGATCCTCCCGCGGGCGAGCAGTTCTTC. Residues: CASSQDPPAGEQFF.

This clonotype was counted between two and nine times. The chain combines TRBV7-3 with TRBJ2-1; 10 positions match TRBD1. The V gene's germline CDR1 is SGHTA and CDR2 FQGTGA. J lost 5 bases, V lost 1 base, and 5 bases had no gene match. CDR3 length: 16 residues. The CDR3 is CASSLRAGTGDNEQFF. CDR3 DNA: TGTGCCAGCAGCTTAAGGGCCGGGACAGGGGACAATGAGCAGTTCTTC.

The V and J genes are TRBV12-3 or TRBV12-4 and TRBJ1-2, with D perhaps matching TRBD1 (6 bases). The CDR3 consists of 15 residues. Trimming left V 6 bases short and J 6 bases short, with 20 bases between. CDR3 sequence: CASRRNGGGAHGYTF. As DNA, the CDR3 is TGTGCCAGCAGACGGAATGGGGGGGGGGCCCATGGCTACACCTTC.

This chain uses TRBV7-9 with TRBJ1-4, with D maybe TRBD1 (5 bases). CDR1 and CDR2 from the germline V gene are SEHNR and FQNEAQ (reference sequence). The CDR3 runs 14 residues. V lost 0 bases and J lost 4, with 6 bases in between. The DNA for the CDR3 is TGTGCCAGCAGCTTAGCGACAGATAATGAAAAACTGTTTTTT. As protein: CASSLATDNEKLFF.

This clonotype came up a few times. V and J are TRBV28 and TRBJ1-2; D not resolved. Deletions cut 6 bases from V and 3 bases from J, with 14 bases between. The CDR3 spans 14 residues. Germline V lookup: CDR1 MDHEN, CDR2 SYDVKM. CDR3 nucleotides: TGTGCCAGCAGCCAGGATTCGGGGTACTATGGCTACACCTTC. Translation: CASSQDSGYYGYTF.

Concerning this clonotype: Just one base apart from a much larger clone, this may be a read error. The chain uses TRBV10-3 and TRBJ2-1, with unresolved D. Trimming cost V 5 bases and J 8 bases, with 13 bases left between them. Germline V lookup: CDR1 ENHRY, CDR2 SYGVKD. CDR3 length equals 13 residues. CDR3 nucleotide sequence: TGTGCCATCAGTTCTCCGCGGTTCGATGAGCAGTTCTTC. It specifies CAISSPRFDEQFF.

This clonotype was seen only a few times. The chain combines TRBV12-3 or TRBV12-4 with TRBJ2-1, with 7 bases identical to TRBD2. This CDR3 spans 13 amino acids. V shed 2 bases and J 8 bases; nucleotides not matched to a gene: 3. Here the CDR3 DNA reads TGTGCCAGCAGTTTACCTAGCGGCCATGAGCAGTTCTTC. Protein: CASSLPSGHEQFF.

The chain combines TRBV5-1 with TRBJ2-2; 7 bases fit TRBD2. V gave up 6 bases and J gave up 6 bases; unmatched junction bases: 17. The CDR3 has 17 amino acids. The V gene's germline CDR1 is SGHRS and CDR2 YFSETQ. CDR3 residues: CASTNRVGGSPAGELFF. CDR3 nucleotides: TGCGCCAGCACCAACCGGGTGGGCGGGAGTCCGGCCGGGGAGCTGTTTTTT.

The chain has TRBV20-1 and TRBJ2-3; 13 bases are shared with TRBD2. Germline V CDR1 and CDR2: DFQATT, SNEGSKA (reference sequence). The ends lost 0 bases at V and 0 bases at J; junction bases unmatched: 9. This CDR3 contains 19 residues. As DNA, the CDR3 is TGCAGTGCTAGAGATCGTCGACTAGCGGGAGGATATAGCACAGATACGCAGTATTTT. It is translated as CSARDRRLAGGYSTDTQYF.

This clonotype was counted ten times or more. The chain couples TRBV24-1 to TRBJ2-5; TRBD1 aligns across 10 bases. Germline values: CDR1 KGHDR, CDR2 SFDVKD. The CDR3 contains 16 residues. The junction had 7 bases not matched to a gene; V was cut back by 2 bases and J by 5 bases. The DNA for the CDR3 is TGTGCCACCAGTGATTCAAGACAGGGGGCGGGCGAGACCCAGTACTTC. Encoded protein: CATSDSRQGAGETQYF.

This clonotype was detected a few times. The J gene is TRBJ2-3, the V gene TRBV12-3 or TRBV12-4; TRBD2 matches at 8 bases. J lost 7 bases, V lost 3 bases, and 9 bases had no gene match. The CDR3 runs to 15 residues. The CDR3 spells CASSFASGSPYTQYF. The CDR3 nucleotides read TGTGCCAGCAGTTTTGCTAGCGGGTCCCCGTATACGCAGTATTTT.

This clonotype was counted a few times. The rearrangement uses TRBV2 and TRBJ2-1; maybe TRBD2 (6 bases). Germline values: CDR1 SNHLY, CDR2 FYNNEI. There are 12 residues in the CDR3. V was trimmed by 6 bases and J by 8 bases, leaving 11 bases between them. The CDR3 spells CASSGTLDEQFF. In DNA form, the CDR3 reads TGTGCCAGCAGCGGGACTCTAGATGAGCAGTTCTTC.